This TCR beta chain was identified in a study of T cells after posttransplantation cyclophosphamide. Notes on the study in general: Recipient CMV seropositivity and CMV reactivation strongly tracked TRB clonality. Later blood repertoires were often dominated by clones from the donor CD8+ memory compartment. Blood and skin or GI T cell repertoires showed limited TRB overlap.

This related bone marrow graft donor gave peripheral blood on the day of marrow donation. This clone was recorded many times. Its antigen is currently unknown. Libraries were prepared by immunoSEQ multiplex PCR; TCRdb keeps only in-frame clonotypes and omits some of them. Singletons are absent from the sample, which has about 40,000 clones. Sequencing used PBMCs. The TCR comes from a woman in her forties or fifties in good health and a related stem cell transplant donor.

CDR3 loop: CASSPRQITSTDTQYF. The CDR3 DNA follows: TGTGCCAGCTCACCACGACAGATTACTAGCACAGATACGCAGTATTTT. The chain combines TRBV18 with TRBJ2-3, with TRBD1 as a possible D gene (5 bases). The germline V and J ends were trimmed by 1 base and 0 bases, with 11 bases remaining between them. CDR1 is KGHSH and CDR2 is LQKENI in the germline V gene. The CDR3 is made up of 16 amino acids.